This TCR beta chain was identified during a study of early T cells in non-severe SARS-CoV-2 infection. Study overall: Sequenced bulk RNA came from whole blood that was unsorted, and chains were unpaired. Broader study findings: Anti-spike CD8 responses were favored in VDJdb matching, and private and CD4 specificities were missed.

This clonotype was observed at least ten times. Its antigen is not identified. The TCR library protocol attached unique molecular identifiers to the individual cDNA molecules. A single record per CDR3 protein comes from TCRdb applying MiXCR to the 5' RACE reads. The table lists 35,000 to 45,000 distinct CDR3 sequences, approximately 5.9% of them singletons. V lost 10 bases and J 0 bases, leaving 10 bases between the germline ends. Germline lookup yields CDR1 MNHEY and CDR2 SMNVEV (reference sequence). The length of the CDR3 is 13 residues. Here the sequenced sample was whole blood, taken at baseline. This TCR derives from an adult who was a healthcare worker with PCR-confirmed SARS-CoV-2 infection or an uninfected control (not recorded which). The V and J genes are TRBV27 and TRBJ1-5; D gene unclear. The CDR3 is CATRRYSNQPQHF. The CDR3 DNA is TGTGCCACTCGGAGGTATAGCAATCAGCCCCAGCATTTT.